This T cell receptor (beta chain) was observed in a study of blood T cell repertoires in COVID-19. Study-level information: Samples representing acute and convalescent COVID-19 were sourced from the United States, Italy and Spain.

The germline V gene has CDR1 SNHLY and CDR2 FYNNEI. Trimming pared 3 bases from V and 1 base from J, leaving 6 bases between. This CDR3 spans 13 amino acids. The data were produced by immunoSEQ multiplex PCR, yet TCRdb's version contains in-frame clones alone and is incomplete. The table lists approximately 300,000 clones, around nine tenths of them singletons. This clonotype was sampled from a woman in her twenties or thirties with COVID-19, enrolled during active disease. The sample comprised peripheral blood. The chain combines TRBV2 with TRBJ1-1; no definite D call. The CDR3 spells CASSDGKNTEAFF. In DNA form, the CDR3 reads TGTGCCAGCAGTGATGGCAAGAACACTGAAGCTTTCTTT.